Listed below are T cell receptor beta chains from one sample, sequenced in a study of T cell responses to AZD1222 COVID-19 vaccine. TCRdb's copy holds only in-frame clones and misses some; the assay was immunoSEQ multiplex PCR. The sample lists approximately 88,000 clones; around nine tenths were seen once. The starting material was peripheral blood, obtained 28 days after the second AZD1222 dose. These receptors were collected from an adult who received the AZD1222 COVID-19 vaccine. Each CDR3 is given with its conserved first and last residue. D genes are given only for firm matches. Part of the rows lack a size; the others show once, few, many or a class for expanded clones.

j_gene	abundance	v_gene	d_gene	CDR3nt	CDR3aa
TRBJ1-1	-	TRBV4-1	TRBD1	TGCGCCAGCAGCCAAAGAAGAGGGGGCCAGGGAGCTTTCTTT	CASSQRRGGQGAFF
TRBJ1-1	-	TRBV19	-	TGTGCCAGTAGTATAGAGCCAACAGGGTCTCAAGCTTTCTTT	CASSIEPTGSQAFF
TRBJ1-2	-	TRBV3-1/TRBV3-2	TRBD1	TGTGCCAGCAGCCAAAGAGGGACAGAGAATGGCTACACCTTC	CASSQRGTENGYTF
TRBJ1-1	-	TRBV27	TRBD1	TGTGCCAGCAGTAAAAGGGACAGGGGAAGGTACGCTGAAGCTTTCTTT	CASSKRDRGRYAEAFF
TRBJ1-1	-	TRBV5-1	-	TGCGCCAGCAGCTTGGGAGGGCGGGGACTCATGAACACTGAAGCTTTCTTT	CASSLGGRGLMNTEAFF
TRBJ1-2	-	TRBV30	-	TGTGCCTGGCACTTTGGGGTAGCGAACTATGGCTACACCTTC	CAWHFGVANYGYTF
TRBJ1-1	-	TRBV9	TRBD1	TGTGCCAGCAGCTCCCGGCCGGGACAGATAAACATGAACACTGAAGCTTTCTTT	CASSSRPGQINMNTEAFF
TRBJ1-3	-	TRBV7-9	-	TGTGCCAGCAGCTTAGACGGACAGATCTCTGGAAACACCATATATTTT	CASSLDGQISGNTIYF
TRBJ1-4	-	TRBV19	-	TGTGCCAGTAGTCCCCTTACAGCGGCTAATGAAAAACTGTTTTTT	CASSPLTAANEKLFF
TRBJ1-2	-	TRBV5-4	-	TGTGCCAGCAGCCAAGACAGGTGGGACTATGGCTACACCTTC	CASSQDRWDYGYTF
TRBJ1-3	-	TRBV18	-	TGTGCCAGCTCACAGGCCGGGGCACCTGGAGGAAACACCATATATTTT	CASSQAGAPGGNTIYF
TRBJ1-6	-	TRBV5-1	-	TGCGCCAGCAGCTTGGGACAGAATAATTCACCCCTCCACTTT	CASSLGQNNSPLHF
TRBJ1-2	-	TRBV3-1/TRBV3-2	-	TGTGCCAGCAGCCTTAAGGGGCTCATCTATGGCTACACCTTC	CASSLKGLIYGYTF
TRBJ1-3	-	TRBV6-5	-	TGTGCCTGCCGCCGGGGGGGGACGGGAAACACCATATATTTT	CACRRGGTGNTIYF
TRBJ2-3	-	TRBV18	-	TGTGCCAGCTCACCACTTAGGACAGACCTTCGGGCAGATACGCAGTATTTT	CASSPLRTDLRADTQYF
TRBJ2-3	-	TRBV5-1	-	TGCGCCAGCAGCGTGGACGTCCGCCTTGGGCAGTATTTT	CASSVDVRLGQYF
TRBJ1-5	-	TRBV30	-	TGTGCCTGGAGTGTAAGGCGGGGGAACAATCAGCCCCAGCATTTT	CAWSVRRGNNQPQHF
TRBJ2-3	-	TRBV6-1	-	TGTGCCAGCAGTGTAGGAGGCCCTGGGCCAGATACGCAGTATTTT	CASSVGGPGPDTQYF
TRBJ1-3	-	TRBV9	-	TGTGCCAGCAGCAGTAGGGGGATAAGCACTGGAAACACCATATATTTT	CASSSRGISTGNTIYF
TRBJ2-7	-	TRBV7-2	TRBD2	TGTGCCAGCAAGAAGACTAGCGGGGCCACCTACGAGCAGTACTTC	CASKKTSGATYEQYF
TRBJ1-5	few	TRBV2	TRBD1	TGTGCCAGCAGTGGAACAGGGGGCAATCAGCCCCAGCATTTT	CASSGTGGNQPQHF
TRBJ2-7	-	TRBV7-9	-	TGTGCCAGCAGCTTAGATTCCACATTAATACGAGAGCAGTACTTC	CASSLDSTLIREQYF
TRBJ2-1	once	TRBV9	-	TGTGCCAGCAGCGTAGGATGGGGCTATGAGCAGTTCTTC	CASSVGWGYEQFF
TRBJ2-3	-	TRBV18	-	TGTGCCAGCTCGTTTCTGCCCGGGGCTAGCACAGATACGCAGTATTTT	CASSFLPGASTDTQYF
TRBJ1-1	-	TRBV7-9	TRBD1	TGTGCCAGCGGGGGACAGGGCACTGAAGCTTTCTTT	CASGGQGTEAFF
TRBJ1-1	-	TRBV30	-	TGTGCCTGGCAGGGTTTTACTGAAGCTTTCTTT	CAWQGFTEAFF
TRBJ1-2	few	TRBV18	TRBD1	TGTGCCAGCTCCCCCTGGACAGGGCAAATTCCCTCCAACTATGGCTACACCTTC	CASSPWTGQIPSNYGYTF
TRBJ2-7	-	TRBV3-1/TRBV3-2	-	TGTGCCAGCAGCCAAGGAAGGGAGCAGTACTTC	CASSQGREQYF